This T cell receptor beta chain stems from a study of T cell changes during pregnancy in multiple sclerosis. Sequenced by immunoSEQ multiplex PCR; TCRdb stores in-frame clones only, minus some. The sample has 35,000 to 55,000 clones, over 75% seen once; the top ten hold about 0.65%. CDR1 is SGDLS, CDR2 YYNGEE, per germline. The V and J ends lost 4 bases and 7 bases respectively, with 12 bases between them. This CDR3 comprises 13 residues. This receptor was identified in a female donor with multiple sclerosis, enrolled in a pregnancy study. The V and J genes are TRBV9 and TRBJ1-5; the D gene is possibly TRBD1 (6 bases). The material sequenced was CD4+ T cells from peripheral blood mononuclear cells, taken before pregnancy. This CDR3 is CASSYRAGQPQHF. As DNA, the CDR3 is TGTGCCAGCAGCTACAGGGCCGGCCAGCCCCAGCATTTT.